This TCR beta chain was documented in a study of memory CD4+ T cells and cytomegalovirus serostatus. The overall study: Healthy Belgian adult donors included 9 or 10 CMV-positive and 20 to 30 CMV-negative people.

Using immunoSEQ multiplex PCR, the repertoire was profiled, and TCRdb retains in-frame clones only, with some absent. Here the sample spans around 45,000 clones, roughly 80% being singletons. The sort gate was single viable CD3+CD4+CD8-CD45RO+ cells for memory CD4+ T cells. Serostatus was set by detecting CMV pp150, pp28, p38, p52 IgG. Study-wide results and limits: CMV serostatus prediction reached median AUC approximately 0.95, or 0.91 with US-trained model.

CDR1 and CDR2 from the germline V gene are SGHVS and FNYEAQ. V lost 4 bases and J 6 bases, leaving 15 bases between the germline ends. The CDR3 has 14 residues. As to this clone: What it binds is not known.

The rearrangement links TRBV7-6 to TRBJ1-2, with a possible D match to TRBD1 (5 bases). Sequenced: memory CD4+ T cells from blood. The receptor comes from an adult in good health and CMV-seropositive. The CDR3 DNA follows: TGTGCCAGCAGCTCGGACACAACGCGGGATGGCTACACCTTC. It yields the protein CASSSDTTRDGYTF.